One sample yielded the 11 T cell receptor beta chains listed below, sequenced in a study of T cell repertoires in cytomegalovirus infection (dated by TCRdb to between 2017 and 2020). The sequencer listed for this sample is Illumina HiSeq 1500. TCRdb trimmed public reads at Q25 via fastp, called clones via MiXCR and kept in-frame beta chains. Rows with a matching CDR3 protein are joined into one entry that keeps the most common DNA and genes. This sample gives hundreds of thousands of distinct CDR3 sequences in total; 11% of them show up just once. The ten biggest clones cover about 10% of the sample. Sequencing was done on a sample of PBMCs. The origin of the receptors is a human donor in good health (CMV status not recorded). Some clones in this sample may be carry-over from other donors' samples.

This clonotype was observed a few times. V is TRBV5-4 and J is TRBJ2-7; TRBD1 aligns across 9 bases. The CDR3 covers 15 residues. In germline, CDR1 is SGHNT, CDR2 YYREEE (reference sequence). The ends lost 0 bases at V and 2 bases at J; junction bases unmatched: 3. This CDR3 reads CASSLGTGVPYEQYF. CDR3 bases: TGTGCCAGCAGCTTGGGGACAGGGGTACCCTACGAGCAGTACTTC.

This clonotype was counted at least ten times. The V gene is TRBV4-2, the J gene TRBJ2-1; 7 nucleotides match TRBD1. The germline V gene has CDR1 LGHNA and CDR2 YNFKEQ. V gave up 0 bases and J gave up 5 bases; unmatched junction bases: 4. The CDR3 is 15 residues long. CDR3 loop: CASSQDAGTDNEQFF. The CDR3 coding sequence is TGTGCCAGCAGCCAAGACGCCGGGACAGACAATGAGCAGTTCTTC.

This clonotype has at least ten counts. This rearrangement joins TRBV12-3 or TRBV12-4 to TRBJ2-6; D not certain. V was cut by 6 bases and J by 5 bases, with 11 bases left in between. There are 14 residues in the CDR3. DNA for the CDR3: TGTGCCAGCAGCCCTCCGTCGCGGGCCAACGTCCTGACTTTC. Protein: CASSPPSRANVLTF.

There are a few counts of this clonotype. CDR3 loop: CASSRGLADPRNNEQFF. CDR3 coding DNA: TGCGCCAGCAGTCGTGGACTAGCCGACCCTCGGAACAATGAGCAGTTCTTC. The chain couples TRBV4-1 to TRBJ2-1; 8 bases line up with TRBD2. Germline trimming cut 6 bases from V and 5 bases from J; bases unmatched to any gene: 15. The CDR3 consists of 17 residues. CDR1 and CDR2 from the germline V gene are MGHRA and YSYEKL.

This clonotype was seen at least ten times. The chain uses TRBV7-9 and TRBJ2-5; 11 nucleotides agree with TRBD2. V trimming: 4 bases; J trimming: 5 bases; junction bases outside the gene matches: 12. The CDR3 extends over 17 amino acids. Germline-derived CDR1 and CDR2 are SEHNR and FQNEAQ (reference sequence). CDR3 in amino acids: CASSSGLAGLVVETQYF. The CDR3 DNA is TGTGCCAGCAGCTCCGGACTAGCGGGCTTGGTGGTGGAGACCCAGTACTTC.

The V and J genes are TRBV5-5 and TRBJ2-7; 7 bases are a match to TRBD1. CDR1 is SGHKS and CDR2 is YYEKEE in the germline V gene (reference sequence). V shed 5 bases, J shed 3 bases, and the junction held 11 bases outside the gene matches. The CDR3 is 15 amino acids. DNA of the CDR3: TGTGCCAGCAGTTTGTCCGGGACAGAATACTACGAGCAGTACTTC. Its translation: CASSLSGTEYYEQYF.

This clonotype has ten or more counts. The V call is TRBV29-1, the J call TRBJ2-7, with 8 nucleotides matching TRBD2. The ends lost 5 bases at V and 4 bases at J; junction bases unmatched: 7. The germline V gene encodes CDR1 SQVTM and CDR2 ANQGSEA. The CDR3 length is 13 residues. As DNA, the CDR3 is TGCAGCGTTATGAGCGGGAGTCGGTACGAGCAGTACTTC. Translation: CSVMSGSRYEQYF.

This chain links TRBV20-1 with TRBJ1-1; D is ambiguous. V was shortened by 1 base and J by 1 base, with 7 bases between the two germline ends. Per the germline V gene, CDR1 is DFQATT and CDR2 is SNEGSKA (reference sequence). The CDR3 has 13 amino acids. The CDR3 loop reads CSARGWQNTEAFF. The CDR3, as DNA: TGCAGTGCTAGAGGCTGGCAGAACACTGAAGCTTTCTTT.

This clonotype has ten or more counts. The gene calls are TRBV28 and TRBJ2-7; D remains ambiguous. The CDR3 covers 17 residues. Trimming cost V 6 bases and J 0 bases, with 21 bases left between them. Germline lookup yields CDR1 MDHEN and CDR2 SYDVKM. The CDR3 region has the DNA TGTGCCAGCAGCCCCCCCAGCTCCGTACTAAGCTCCTACGAGCAGTACTTC. Amino acid sequence: CASSPPSSVLSSYEQYF.

The gene calls are TRBV5-1 and TRBJ2-7; the match to TRBD2 covers 13 bases. The CDR3 sequence is 14 residues long. Germline-derived CDR1 and CDR2 are SGHRS and YFSETQ. After removal of 5 bases from V and 3 bases from J, the junction contained 2 bases not matched to a gene. The CDR3 DNA sequence: TGCGCCAGCAGGGGGACTAGCGGGAACTACGAGCAGTACTTC. Translation gives CASRGTSGNYEQYF.

This clonotype was picked up many times. This chain links TRBV6-6 with TRBJ1-5; D is uncertain. The V end was cut by 5 bases, the J end by 6 bases, with 14 bases between. Germline values: CDR1 MNHNY, CDR2 SVGAGI (reference sequence). The CDR3 spans 14 residues. CDR3 coding DNA: TGTGCCAGCAGTGTCCCCCGTGAAAGTCAGCCCCAGCATTTT. It is translated as CASSVPRESQPQHF.